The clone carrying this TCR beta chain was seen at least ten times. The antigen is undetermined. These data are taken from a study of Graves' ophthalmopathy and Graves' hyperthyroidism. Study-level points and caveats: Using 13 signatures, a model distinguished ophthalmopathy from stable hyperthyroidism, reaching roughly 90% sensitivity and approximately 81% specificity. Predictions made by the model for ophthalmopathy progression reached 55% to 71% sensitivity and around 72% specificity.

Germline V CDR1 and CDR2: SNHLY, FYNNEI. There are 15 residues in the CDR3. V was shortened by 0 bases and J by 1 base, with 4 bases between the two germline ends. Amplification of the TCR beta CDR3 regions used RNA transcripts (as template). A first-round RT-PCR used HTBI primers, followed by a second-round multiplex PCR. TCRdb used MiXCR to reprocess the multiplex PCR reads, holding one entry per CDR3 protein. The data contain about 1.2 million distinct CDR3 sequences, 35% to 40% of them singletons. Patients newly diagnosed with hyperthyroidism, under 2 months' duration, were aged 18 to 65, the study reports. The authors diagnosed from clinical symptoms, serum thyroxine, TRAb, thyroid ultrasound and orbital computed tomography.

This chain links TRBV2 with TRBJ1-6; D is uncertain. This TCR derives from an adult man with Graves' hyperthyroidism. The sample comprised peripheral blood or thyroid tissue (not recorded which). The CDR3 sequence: CASSEAVSYNSPLHF. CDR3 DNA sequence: TGTGCCAGCAGTGAAGCGGTTTCCTATAATTCACCCCTCCACTTT.